This TCR beta chain was observed in a study of shared clonotypes between healthy human individuals. The assay was immunoSEQ multiplex PCR, and TCRdb's table has in-frame clones only and misses some. The data contain about 1.1 million clones, 75% to 85% of them seen just once; the ten biggest clones take up roughly 0.55%. The sequence was collected from a man between 18 and 29 years old in good health. Some clones in this sample may be carry-over from other donors' samples. Sequenced material: memory CD4+ T cells from PBMCs. Subset here: CD45RA-negative fraction.

In DNA form, the CDR3 reads TGCGCCAGCAGTGGGGACCGAGTGACCAATTCACCCCTCCACTTT. It encodes CASSGDRVTNSPLHF. J is TRBJ1-6 and V is TRBV10-2; perhaps TRBD1 as D (5 bases). This CDR3 contains 15 residues. V dropped 4 bases and J dropped 7 bases, with 14 bases sitting between them. Germline CDR1 WSHSY, CDR2 SAAADI.